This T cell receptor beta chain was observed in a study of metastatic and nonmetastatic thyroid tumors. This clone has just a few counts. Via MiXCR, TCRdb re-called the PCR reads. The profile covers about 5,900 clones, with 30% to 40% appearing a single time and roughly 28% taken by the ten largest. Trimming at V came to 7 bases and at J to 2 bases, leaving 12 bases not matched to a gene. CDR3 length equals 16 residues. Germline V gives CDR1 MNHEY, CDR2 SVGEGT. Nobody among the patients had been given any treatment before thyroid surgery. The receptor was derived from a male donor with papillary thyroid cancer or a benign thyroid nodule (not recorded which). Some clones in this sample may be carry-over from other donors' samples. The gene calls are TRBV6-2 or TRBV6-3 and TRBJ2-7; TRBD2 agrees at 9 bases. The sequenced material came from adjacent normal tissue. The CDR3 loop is CASIPGLASIPYEQYF. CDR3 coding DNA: TGTGCCAGCATTCCAGGACTAGCGTCTATCCCCTACGAGCAGTACTTC.